This is a list of T cell receptor beta chains from one sample in a study of blood T cell repertoires in COVID-19. Only in-frame clones appear in the TCRdb table, and some are missing; sequencing was by immunoSEQ multiplex PCR. The sample includes approximately 400,000 clones, roughly four fifths of them seen just once. Sequenced input: peripheral blood. The receptor source for this set is a human donor with acute or convalescent COVID-19. The donor label of this sample is uncertain. Both conserved end residues are part of each CDR3. The D gene is left open where the match is weak. Some rows mark clone size as missing; the rest say once, few, many or name a class of expanded clone.

v_call	j_call	clone_size	d_call	cdr3_aa	cdr3_nt
TRBV2	TRBJ1-1	NA	NA	CASSEGFALAEAFF	TGTGCCAGCAGTGAAGGTTTTGCGTTGGCTGAAGCTTTCTTT
TRBV3-1/TRBV3-2	TRBJ1-1	NA	TRBD1	CASSPWTGAAFF	TGTGCCAGCAGCCCTTGGACAGGGGCAGCTTTCTTT
TRBV28	TRBJ1-2	NA	TRBD1	CASSLMGDRIYGYTF	TGTGCCAGCAGTTTAATGGGGGACAGGATCTATGGCTACACCTTC
TRBV7-6	TRBJ2-1	NA	TRBD2	CASSSPGTSGRGGDNEQFF	TGTGCCAGCAGCTCCCCCGGGACTAGCGGGAGAGGGGGGGACAATGAGCAGTTCTTC
TRBV19	TRBJ1-3	NA	NA	CASSIVGATGNTIYF	TGTGCCAGTAGTATAGTTGGGGCGACTGGAAACACCATATATTTT
TRBV3-1/TRBV3-2	TRBJ1-3	NA	NA	CASSQRDTGNTIYF	TGTGCCAGCAGCCAACGTGACACAGGAAACACCATATATTTT
TRBV6-5	TRBJ1-5	NA	NA	CASRGARQPQHF	TGTGCCAGCCGGGGGGCTAGACAGCCCCAGCATTTT
TRBV30	TRBJ1-1	NA	TRBD1	CAWRNRDRVSEAFF	TGTGCCTGGAGGAACCGGGACAGGGTATCTGAAGCTTTCTTT
TRBV6-5	TRBJ1-3	NA	NA	CASISSVGNTIYF	TGTGCCAGCATCTCTTCAGTAGGAAACACCATATATTTT
TRBV27	TRBJ2-7	NA	NA	CASSSGSWYEQYF	TGTGCCAGCAGTTCGGGGTCCTGGTACGAGCAGTACTTC
TRBV18	TRBJ1-5	NA	NA	CASSPQGGGQPQHF	TGTGCCAGCTCACCGCAGGGAGGGGGTCAGCCCCAGCATTTT
TRBV30	TRBJ2-6	NA	NA	CALEIGANVLTF	TGTGCCCTCGAGATAGGGGCCAACGTCCTGACTTTC
TRBV6-5	TRBJ1-6	NA	NA	CAVGGSSYNSPLHF	TGTGCCGTGGGAGGGAGCTCCTATAATTCACCCCTCCACTTT
TRBV27	TRBJ1-1	few	TRBD1	CASSLTGVNTEAFF	TGTGCCAGCAGTCTCACAGGGGTGAACACTGAAGCTTTCTTT
TRBV19	TRBJ1-2	NA	TRBD1	CASRSDRGRRGYGYTF	TGTGCCAGTAGGTCGGACAGGGGGCGACGGGGCTATGGCTACACCTTC
TRBV21-1	TRBJ1-3	few	NA	CASSNSARRSGNTIYF	TGTGCCAGCAGCAATTCGGCGAGGCGGTCTGGAAACACCATATATTTT
TRBV1	TRBJ1-2	NA	NA	CTSSRQGPDGYTF	TGCACCAGCAGCCGGCAGGGGCCGGATGGCTACACCTTC
TRBV6-5	TRBJ2-4	NA	TRBD1	CASADRAEGIQYF	TGTGCCAGCGCTGACAGGGCTGAGGGCATTCAGTACTTC
TRBV2	TRBJ2-5	once	NA	CASSPPGQETQYF	TGTGCCAGCAGCCCCCCGGGACAAGAGACCCAGTACTTC
TRBV4-2	TRBJ2-1	NA	TRBD2	CASSQDGTTAYNEQFF	TGTGCCAGCAGCCAAGATGGGACTACCGCCTACAATGAGCAGTTCTTC
TRBV10-3	TRBJ2-1	NA	TRBD1	CAIKQGGRGYNEQFF	TGTGCCATCAAGCAGGGCGGCAGGGGGTACAATGAGCAGTTCTTC
TRBV3-1/TRBV3-2	TRBJ2-5	NA	NA	CASSRTVRTQYF	TGTGCCAGCAGTCGGACTGTAAGAACCCAGTACTTC